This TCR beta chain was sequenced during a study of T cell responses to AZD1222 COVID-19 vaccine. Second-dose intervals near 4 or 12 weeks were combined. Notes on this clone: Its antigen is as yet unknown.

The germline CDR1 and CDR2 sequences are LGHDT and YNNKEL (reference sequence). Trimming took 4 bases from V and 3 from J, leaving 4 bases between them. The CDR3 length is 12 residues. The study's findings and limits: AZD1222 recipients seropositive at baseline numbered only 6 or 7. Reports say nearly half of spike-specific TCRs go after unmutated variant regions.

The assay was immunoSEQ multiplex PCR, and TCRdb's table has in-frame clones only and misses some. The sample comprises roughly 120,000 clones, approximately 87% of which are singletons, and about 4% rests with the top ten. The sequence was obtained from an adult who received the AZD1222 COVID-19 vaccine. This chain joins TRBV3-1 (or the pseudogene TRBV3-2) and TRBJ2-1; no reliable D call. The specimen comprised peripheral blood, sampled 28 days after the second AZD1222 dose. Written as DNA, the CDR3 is TGTGCCAGCAGCCCCCTCTACAATGAGCAGTTCTTC. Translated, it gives CASSPLYNEQFF.